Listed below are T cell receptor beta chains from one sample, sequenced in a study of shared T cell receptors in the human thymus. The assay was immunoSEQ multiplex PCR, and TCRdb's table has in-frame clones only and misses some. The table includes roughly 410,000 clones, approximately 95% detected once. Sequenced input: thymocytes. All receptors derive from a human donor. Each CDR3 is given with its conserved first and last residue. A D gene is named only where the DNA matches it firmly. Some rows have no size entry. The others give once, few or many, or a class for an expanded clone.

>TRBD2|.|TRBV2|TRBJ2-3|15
TGTGCCAGCAGTCGAGTGCGGGAGGGCCGGGATACGCAGTATTTT
CASSRVREGRDTQYF
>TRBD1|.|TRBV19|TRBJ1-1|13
TGTGCCAGCCGACAGGGTCGGAGCACTGAAGCTTTCTTT
CASRQGRSTEAFF
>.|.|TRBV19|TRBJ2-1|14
TGTGCCAGTAGTAGACGGGTGGACAGAAATGAGCAGTTCTTC
CASSRRVDRNEQFF
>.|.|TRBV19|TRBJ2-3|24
TGTGCCAGTAGTATAGATCCCAAGAGGACTGCGGGAAGAGGCGGTCTTGCTGGGACAGATACGCAGTATTTT
CASSIDPKRTAGRGGLAGTDTQYF
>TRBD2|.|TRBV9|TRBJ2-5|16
TGTGCCAGCAGCGAGGGGACTAGCGGGAGTTTGGAGACCCAGTACTTC
CASSEGTSGSLETQYF
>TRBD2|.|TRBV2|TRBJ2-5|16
TGTGCCAGCAGGGAACTAGCGGGAGGGCCCCCAGAGACCCAGTACTTC
CASRELAGGPPETQYF
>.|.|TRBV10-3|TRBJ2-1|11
TGTGCCATCAGTGATGGAGAAGGGAGGTTCTTC
CAISDGEGRFF
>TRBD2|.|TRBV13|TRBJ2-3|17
TGTGCCAGCAGCACCCAGCGGGAGGCCCTAAGCACAGATACGCAGTATTTT
CASSTQREALSTDTQYF
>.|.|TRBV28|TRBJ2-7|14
TGTGCCAGCAGTCCAGAGACCATCCCCTACGAGCAGTACTTC
CASSPETIPYEQYF
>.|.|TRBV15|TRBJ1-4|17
TGTGCCACCAGCAGAGTTCATCCCAGGGGTTTTAATGAAAAACTGTTTTTT
CATSRVHPRGFNEKLFF
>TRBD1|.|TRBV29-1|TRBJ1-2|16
TGCAGCGTTCCTTTTTTGACAGGGGAAAGTAACTATGGCTACACCTTC
CSVPFLTGESNYGYTF
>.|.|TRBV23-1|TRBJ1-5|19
TGCGCCAGCAGTCAATCCAGGAGGAGCCGCCCGAATAGCAATCAGCCCCAGCATTTT
CASSQSRRSRPNSNQPQHF
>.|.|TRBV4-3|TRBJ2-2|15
TGCGCCAGCAGCCAGGGGCTCCCGGAGACCGGGGAGCTGTTTTTT
CASSQGLPETGELFF
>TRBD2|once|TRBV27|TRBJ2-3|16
TGTGCCAGCAGTTTAGGACTAGCGCAAGGGGCAGATACGCAGTATTTT
CASSLGLAQGADTQYF
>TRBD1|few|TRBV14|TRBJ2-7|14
TGTGCCAGCAGCCGTCAGGACAGGCTCTTCGAGCAGTACTTC
CASSRQDRLFEQYF
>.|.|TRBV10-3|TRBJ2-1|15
TGTGCCATCAGGGGTCCGAGAGGCGGCTACAATGAGCAGTTCTTC
CAIRGPRGGYNEQFF
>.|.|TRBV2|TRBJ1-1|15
TGTGCCAGCAGTTTCCCGGGACGGGAGAACACTGAAGCTTTCTTT
CASSFPGRENTEAFF
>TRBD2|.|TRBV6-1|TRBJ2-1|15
TGTGCCAGCAGTGACCGGGAGGGGGAAGGCGAGGGGCAGTTCTTC
CASSDREGEGEGQFF
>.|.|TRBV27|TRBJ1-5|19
TGTGCCAGCAGTTCCACGGACAGTCTGGGAATATATAGCAATCAGCCCCAGCATTTT
CASSSTDSLGIYSNQPQHF
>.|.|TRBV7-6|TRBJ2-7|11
TGTGCCAGCAGCTTCGGGGACGAGCAGTACTTC
CASSFGDEQYF
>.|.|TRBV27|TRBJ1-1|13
TGTGCCAGCAGTTCCCGTCCGAACACTGAAGCTTTCTTT
CASSSRPNTEAFF
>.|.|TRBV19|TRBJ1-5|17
TGTGCCAGTAGTGATTTGCAGGGAATGTATGGCAATCAGCCCCAGCATTTT
CASSDLQGMYGNQPQHF
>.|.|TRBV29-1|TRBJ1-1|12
TGCAGCGTTGTCCTTGGGGACACTGAAGCTTTCTTT
CSVVLGDTEAFF
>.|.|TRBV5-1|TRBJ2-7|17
TGCGCCAGCACTAATAGCGAACAGCCCGGTGGACCCTACGAGCAGTACTTC
CASTNSEQPGGPYEQYF
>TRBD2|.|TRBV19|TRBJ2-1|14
TGTGCCAGTAGTATAGGGACTAGCGCCAATGAGCAGTTCTTC
CASSIGTSANEQFF
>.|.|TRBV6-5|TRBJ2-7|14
TGTGCCAGCAGTCTAGCAAGGATGCAGGACGAGCAGTACTTC
CASSLARMQDEQYF
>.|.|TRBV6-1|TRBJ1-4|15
TGTGCCAGCAGTGAAGCGCAGGTGGATTCAGAAAAACTGTTTTTT
CASSEAQVDSEKLFF
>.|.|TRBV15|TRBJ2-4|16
TGTGCCACCAGCAGAGATGGACGGGAGGCCAAAAACATTCAGTACTTC
CATSRDGREAKNIQYF
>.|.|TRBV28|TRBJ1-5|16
TGTGCCAGCAGTTTTCTGACAGAAGGAAGCAATCAGCCCCAGCATTTT
CASSFLTEGSNQPQHF
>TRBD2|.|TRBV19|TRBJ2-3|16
TGTGCCAGTAGTAGGCAGCGGGAGGCTACCCCAGATACGCAGTATTTT
CASSRQREATPDTQYF
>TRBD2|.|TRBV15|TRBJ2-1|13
TGTGCCCTCGGGCTAGCGGGGCACAATGAGCAGTTCTTC
CALGLAGHNEQFF
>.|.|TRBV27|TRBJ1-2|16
TGTGCCAGCAGTGTGGGGGGACCGGACCCCGACTATGGCTACACCTTC
CASSVGGPDPDYGYTF
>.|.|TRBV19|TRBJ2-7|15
TGTGCCAGTAGTATGGTTAGGGGAACACTGTACGAGCAGTACTTC
CASSMVRGTLYEQYF
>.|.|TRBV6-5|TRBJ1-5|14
TGTGCCAGCAGCCTTGGGGGGGGCACGCAGCCCCAGCATTTT
CASSLGGGTQPQHF
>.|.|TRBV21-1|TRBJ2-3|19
TGTGCCAGTAGGCAGAGAGGGACGGACCTGAGACCTAGCACAGATACGCAGTATTTT
CASRQRGTDLRPSTDTQYF
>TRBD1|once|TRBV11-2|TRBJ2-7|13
TGTGCCAGCAGCTTGACAGGGTTGTACGAGCAGTACTTC
CASSLTGLYEQYF